The TCR beta chain under discussion was sequenced for a study of cytomegalovirus exposure and HLA in healthy donors. The V end was cut by 5 bases, the J end by 5 bases, with 19 bases between. The CDR3 runs to 17 residues. The germline CDR1 and CDR2 sequences are SGHVS and FNYEAQ. Libraries were prepared by immunoSEQ multiplex PCR; TCRdb keeps only in-frame clonotypes and omits some of them. Of 250,000 or so clones listed, approximately 87% are singletons. The receptor was derived from a man between 18 and 29 years old in good health and CMV-seronegative. The sample taken for sequencing was PBMCs. V is TRBV7-6 and J is TRBJ1-6; D remains unclear. The CDR3 sequence is CASSLRPAGSDNSPLHF. The CDR3 region has the DNA TGTGCCAGCAGCCTTCGACCCGCGGGGTCCGATAATTCACCCCTCCACTTT.